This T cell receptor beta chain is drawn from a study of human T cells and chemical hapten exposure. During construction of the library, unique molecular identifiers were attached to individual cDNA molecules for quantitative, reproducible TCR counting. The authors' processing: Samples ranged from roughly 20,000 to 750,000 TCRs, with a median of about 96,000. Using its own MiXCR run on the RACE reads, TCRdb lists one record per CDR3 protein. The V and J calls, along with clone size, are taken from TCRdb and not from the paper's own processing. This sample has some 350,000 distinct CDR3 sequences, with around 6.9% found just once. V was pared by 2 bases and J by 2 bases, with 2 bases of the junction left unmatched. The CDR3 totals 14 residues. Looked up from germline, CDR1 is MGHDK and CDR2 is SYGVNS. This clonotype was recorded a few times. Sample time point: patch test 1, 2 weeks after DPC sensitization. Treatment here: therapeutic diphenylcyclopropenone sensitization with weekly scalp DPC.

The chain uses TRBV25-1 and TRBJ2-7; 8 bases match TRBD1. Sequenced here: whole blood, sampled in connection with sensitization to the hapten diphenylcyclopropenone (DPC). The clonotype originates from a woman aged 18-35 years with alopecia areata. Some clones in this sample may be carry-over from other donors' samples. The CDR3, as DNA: TGTGCCAGCAGTGAAACGGGACAGGCCTACGAGCAGTACTTC. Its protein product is CASSETGQAYEQYF.